These T cell receptor beta chains were read from a single sample in a study of T-cell reconstitution after alpha-beta-depleted transplantation in children. TCRdb reprocessed the PCR reads with MiXCR, giving one entry per CDR3 protein. Of roughly 570,000 distinct CDR3 sequences listed, 27% are singletons. The sequenced sample was PBMCs, obtained before TCRalphabeta/CD19-depleted stem cell transplant. The receptors were sampled from a boy under three years old with Wiskott-Aldrich syndrome, due to receive a stem cell transplant. CDR3s include the opening cysteine and the closing phenylalanine or tryptophan. Fields, in order: CDR3 DNA, CDR3 protein, V gene, clone size, J gene, D gene. The D gene is left open where the match is weak. Part of the rows lack a size; the others show once, few, many or a class for expanded clones.

CDR3nt: TGTGCCAGCAGAGCCGGGACAGCAAATAATTCACCCCTCCACTTT
CDR3aa: CASRAGTANNSPLHF
v_gene: TRBV27
abundance: -
j_gene: TRBJ1-6
d_gene: TRBD1

CDR3nt: TGTGCCAGCAGCCTGCTAGCGGGAGGGTTCTACAATGAGCAGTTCTTC
CDR3aa: CASSLLAGGFYNEQFF
v_gene: TRBV27
abundance: -
j_gene: TRBJ2-1
d_gene: TRBD2

CDR3nt: TGTGCCAGCAGAACCCACAGGGGTGGTAGCGCTGAAGCTTTCTTT
CDR3aa: CASRTHRGGSAEAFF
v_gene: TRBV5-5
abundance: few
j_gene: TRBJ1-1
d_gene: TRBD1

CDR3nt: TGCAGTGCTAGAGATCTGGCGGGAGTAGATGAGCAGTTCTTC
CDR3aa: CSARDLAGVDEQFF
v_gene: TRBV20-1
abundance: few
j_gene: TRBJ2-1
d_gene: TRBD2

CDR3nt: TGCAGTGCTCTCAGGGCGGGCCGCCAAGAGACCCAGTACTTC
CDR3aa: CSALRAGRQETQYF
v_gene: TRBV20-1
abundance: few
j_gene: TRBJ2-5
d_gene: -

CDR3nt: TGTGCCAGCAGTAAACGACTTGATGATTACGAGCAGTTCTTC
CDR3aa: CASSKRLDDYEQFF
v_gene: TRBV27
abundance: -
j_gene: TRBJ2-1
d_gene: -

CDR3nt: TGCGCCAGCAGCTTGGAGGGAAGGAAGCCCGCGGAGCTGTTTTTT
CDR3aa: CASSLEGRKPAELFF
v_gene: TRBV5-1
abundance: -
j_gene: TRBJ2-2
d_gene: -

CDR3nt: TGCGCCAGCAGCTTGGTGGGTACAGGGGATGGAGCTTTCTTT
CDR3aa: CASSLVGTGDGAFF
v_gene: TRBV5-1
abundance: few
j_gene: TRBJ1-1
d_gene: TRBD1

CDR3nt: TGTGCCACCAGTGACCCCGACAGGGGCACCCAGTACTTC
CDR3aa: CATSDPDRGTQYF
v_gene: TRBV24-1
abundance: few
j_gene: TRBJ2-5
d_gene: TRBD1

CDR3nt: TGCGCCAGTGCCCCCCAGGCAGCGAACACCGGGGAGCTGTTTTTT
CDR3aa: CASAPQAANTGELFF
v_gene: TRBV5-1
abundance: -
j_gene: TRBJ2-2
d_gene: -

CDR3nt: TGCGCCAGCAGCCAGGCGGGAGTAGCTGAGACCCAGTACTTC
CDR3aa: CASSQAGVAETQYF
v_gene: TRBV4-1
abundance: -
j_gene: TRBJ2-5
d_gene: TRBD2

CDR3nt: TGCGCCAGCAGCTTGGAGGACAGGGGGCTAAACGAGCAGTACTTC
CDR3aa: CASSLEDRGLNEQYF
v_gene: TRBV5-1
abundance: -
j_gene: TRBJ2-7
d_gene: TRBD1

CDR3nt: TGCGCCAGCTCCACCGGAATTGGAGGGTCACCCCTCCACTTT
CDR3aa: CASSTGIGGSPLHF
v_gene: TRBV5-1
abundance: -
j_gene: TRBJ1-6
d_gene: -

CDR3nt: TGTGCCACCAGTGAGTACCGGGACACTGAGCAGTTCTTC
CDR3aa: CATSEYRDTEQFF
v_gene: TRBV24-1
abundance: few
j_gene: TRBJ2-1
d_gene: -

CDR3nt: TGTGCCAGCAGCCCCAGGACAGTCACCGGGGAGCTGTTTTTT
CDR3aa: CASSPRTVTGELFF
v_gene: TRBV9
abundance: few
j_gene: TRBJ2-2
d_gene: -

CDR3nt: TGTGCCAGCAGCGTAGAGGGTTTGTCGATGAACGAGCAGTACTTC
CDR3aa: CASSVEGLSMNEQYF
v_gene: TRBV7-8
abundance: -
j_gene: TRBJ2-7
d_gene: -

CDR3nt: TGCAGTGCTAGTAGGAAACGATGGGGCTACGAGCAGTACTTC
CDR3aa: CSASRKRWGYEQYF
v_gene: TRBV20-1
abundance: few
j_gene: TRBJ2-7
d_gene: -

CDR3nt: TGCGCCAGCAGCCAAGATGACTTTTATGGCTACACCTTC
CDR3aa: CASSQDDFYGYTF
v_gene: TRBV4-1
abundance: -
j_gene: TRBJ1-2
d_gene: -

CDR3nt: TGCGCCAGCAGCTTGGTCCTTGACAGCACTCTGGGGGCCAACGTCCTGACTTTC
CDR3aa: CASSLVLDSTLGANVLTF
v_gene: TRBV5-1
abundance: -
j_gene: TRBJ2-6
d_gene: -

CDR3nt: TGCGCCAGCAGCCCCGGACTAGCGGGAGATTCCGGGGAGCTGTTTTTT
CDR3aa: CASSPGLAGDSGELFF
v_gene: TRBV5-1
abundance: -
j_gene: TRBJ2-2
d_gene: TRBD2

CDR3nt: TGCTGTGCTAGAGCCTGGACTAGCGAGATCTACAATGAGCAGTTCTTC
CDR3aa: CCARAWTSEIYNEQFF
v_gene: TRBV20-1
abundance: -
j_gene: TRBJ2-1
d_gene: TRBD2

CDR3nt: TGTGCCAGCAGTGAAATGGGGTCTTACTACGATGAGCAGTTCTTC
CDR3aa: CASSEMGSYYDEQFF
v_gene: TRBV25-1
abundance: few
j_gene: TRBJ2-1
d_gene: -

CDR3nt: TGTGCCAGCAGTTTTAAGACGCGAGGAGAGACCCAGTACTTC
CDR3aa: CASSFKTRGETQYF
v_gene: TRBV12-3/TRBV12-4
abundance: -
j_gene: TRBJ2-5
d_gene: -

CDR3nt: TGTGCCAGCAGCTTAGTTTTGACAAGAAATGAAAAACTGTTTTTT
CDR3aa: CASSLVLTRNEKLFF
v_gene: TRBV7-8
abundance: few
j_gene: TRBJ1-4
d_gene: -

CDR3nt: TGCGCCAGCAGTGTATCCCCCCGGGCTAGCGGAGGGTCGGATACGCAGTATTTT
CDR3aa: CASSVSPRASGGSDTQYF
v_gene: TRBV5-1
abundance: few
j_gene: TRBJ2-3
d_gene: TRBD2

CDR3nt: TGTGCCTGGACCCCCGGGGGGGGGGCTGGGGCCAACGTCCTGACTTTC
CDR3aa: CAWTPGGGAGANVLTF
v_gene: TRBV30
abundance: -
j_gene: TRBJ2-6
d_gene: TRBD2

CDR3nt: TGTGCCAGCAGTGTGCTTGGACTAGCGCGCGGCGAGCAGTACTTC
CDR3aa: CASSVLGLARGEQYF
v_gene: TRBV2
abundance: -
j_gene: TRBJ2-7
d_gene: TRBD2

CDR3nt: TGCGCCAGCAGCTGGACTAGCGGGAGGGACAGCGGGGAGCTGTTTTTT
CDR3aa: CASSWTSGRDSGELFF
v_gene: TRBV5-1
abundance: few
j_gene: TRBJ2-2
d_gene: TRBD2

CDR3nt: TGTGCCAGCACCGAGTTAGCGGGGGCCTACGAGCAGTACTTC
CDR3aa: CASTELAGAYEQYF
v_gene: TRBV6-1
abundance: -
j_gene: TRBJ2-7
d_gene: TRBD2

CDR3nt: TGCGCCAGCAGCTTAACGGGACAGGGAAATTACAATGAGCAGTTCTTC
CDR3aa: CASSLTGQGNYNEQFF
v_gene: TRBV5-1
abundance: -
j_gene: TRBJ2-1
d_gene: TRBD1

CDR3nt: TGCGCCAGCAGCTTGGTCAAGGGGCCCGGGGTTACAGATACGCAGTATTTT
CDR3aa: CASSLVKGPGVTDTQYF
v_gene: TRBV5-1
abundance: few
j_gene: TRBJ2-3
d_gene: -

CDR3nt: TGTGCCACTAAGGGCTCCGGGACTAGCGGGACACCAGCCAAAAACATTCAGTACTTC
CDR3aa: CATKGSGTSGTPAKNIQYF
v_gene: TRBV6-2/TRBV6-3
abundance: -
j_gene: TRBJ2-4
d_gene: TRBD2

CDR3nt: TGTGCCAGCAGTGTAACGACAGGGGACGAGCAGTACTTC
CDR3aa: CASSVTTGDEQYF
v_gene: TRBV12-3/TRBV12-4
abundance: few
j_gene: TRBJ2-7
d_gene: TRBD1

CDR3nt: TGTGCCAGCAGCCCAAAAGAACTCCGGGACTTCCTTTTCCCGGAGAGCTCCTACAATGAGCAGTTCTTC
CDR3aa: CASSPKELRDFLFPESSYNEQFF
v_gene: TRBV4-2
abundance: few
j_gene: TRBJ2-1
d_gene: -

CDR3nt: TGCGCCAGCAGCTCGGGACTAGCGGGAAACACAGATACGCAGTATTTT
CDR3aa: CASSSGLAGNTDTQYF
v_gene: TRBV5-1
abundance: -
j_gene: TRBJ2-3
d_gene: TRBD2

CDR3nt: TGTGCCAGCATGGACGGGAGAGGGACAGATACGCAGTATTTT
CDR3aa: CASMDGRGTDTQYF
v_gene: TRBV2
abundance: -
j_gene: TRBJ2-3
d_gene: -

CDR3nt: TGTGCCAGCAGCCAGCTGGGGCCCTACGAGCAGTACTTC
CDR3aa: CASSQLGPYEQYF
v_gene: TRBV7-2
abundance: few
j_gene: TRBJ2-7
d_gene: -

CDR3nt: TGTGCCAGCAGCCATACTAGCGGGAGCTCTGAAGCGACCCAGTACTTC
CDR3aa: CASSHTSGSSEATQYF
v_gene: TRBV4-2
abundance: -
j_gene: TRBJ2-5
d_gene: TRBD2

CDR3nt: TGTGCCAGCAGTATCGACATGAACACTGAAGCTTTCTTT
CDR3aa: CASSIDMNTEAFF
v_gene: TRBV12-3/TRBV12-4
abundance: few
j_gene: TRBJ1-1
d_gene: -

CDR3nt: TGTGCCAGCAGCCTCGGGACGGTGAACACTGAAGCTTTCTTT
CDR3aa: CASSLGTVNTEAFF
v_gene: TRBV5-1
abundance: many
j_gene: TRBJ1-1
d_gene: -

CDR3nt: TGCGCCAGCAGCCAAGGGTCTGGGACCTTTAGCACAGATACGCAGTATTTT
CDR3aa: CASSQGSGTFSTDTQYF
v_gene: TRBV4-1
abundance: -
j_gene: TRBJ2-3
d_gene: -

CDR3nt: TGTGCCAGCAACCTCCTCAATCCAGGGGGCACCGGGGAGCTGTTTTTT
CDR3aa: CASNLLNPGGTGELFF
v_gene: TRBV7-2
abundance: few
j_gene: TRBJ2-2
d_gene: TRBD1

CDR3nt: TGTGCCAGCAGCCGATGGCGGGGGGAGGTCACCGGGGAGCTGTTTTTT
CDR3aa: CASSRWRGEVTGELFF
v_gene: TRBV5-6
abundance: -
j_gene: TRBJ2-2
d_gene: TRBD2

CDR3nt: TGCGCCAGCAGCTTGGAGGGTGAGCAGTACTTC
CDR3aa: CASSLEGEQYF
v_gene: TRBV5-1
abundance: many
j_gene: TRBJ2-7
d_gene: -

CDR3nt: TGTGCCAGCAGTGAAAGTTGGACAGGGGCTGGGGCCAACGTCCTGACTTTC
CDR3aa: CASSESWTGAGANVLTF
v_gene: TRBV25-1
abundance: -
j_gene: TRBJ2-6
d_gene: TRBD1

CDR3nt: TGCGCCAGCAGCTTTCGCCCAGGTCCTAGCGGGAGGGCGGAAGAGCAGTACTTC
CDR3aa: CASSFRPGPSGRAEEQYF
v_gene: TRBV5-1
abundance: -
j_gene: TRBJ2-7
d_gene: TRBD2

CDR3nt: TGTGCCAGCAGCGCCCGGGCGAAGAGCTCCTACAATGAGCAGTTCTTC
CDR3aa: CASSARAKSSYNEQFF
v_gene: TRBV11-2
abundance: -
j_gene: TRBJ2-1
d_gene: -

CDR3nt: TGTGCCAGCAGCTTAGGACTAGCGGAGGAGCAGTTCTTC
CDR3aa: CASSLGLAEEQFF
v_gene: TRBV7-2
abundance: -
j_gene: TRBJ2-1
d_gene: TRBD2

CDR3nt: TGTGCGCTGTGGGGCAATGAGCAGTTCTTC
CDR3aa: CALWGNEQFF
v_gene: TRBV7-9
abundance: -
j_gene: TRBJ2-1
d_gene: -

CDR3nt: TGTGCCTGGAGTGCGGGGGGAAAGGGACACCAGCTATGGTATGGCTACACCTTC
CDR3aa: CAWSAGGKGHQLWYGYTF
v_gene: TRBV30
abundance: -
j_gene: TRBJ1-2
d_gene: -

CDR3nt: TGCAGTGCTAGCCCCGGACAGGCACAAGAGACCCAGTACTTC
CDR3aa: CSASPGQAQETQYF
v_gene: TRBV20-1
abundance: few
j_gene: TRBJ2-5
d_gene: TRBD1

CDR3nt: TGCGCCAGCACAGAGGGGGTCTGGACCCAGATACCCTACGAGCAGTACTTC
CDR3aa: CASTEGVWTQIPYEQYF
v_gene: TRBV5-1
abundance: few
j_gene: TRBJ2-7
d_gene: -

CDR3nt: TGCGCCAGCAGATTGCCGACTAGCGGAACCAATGAGCAGTTCTTC
CDR3aa: CASRLPTSGTNEQFF
v_gene: TRBV5-1
abundance: few
j_gene: TRBJ2-1
d_gene: TRBD2